A selection of T cell receptor beta chains follows, all from one sample in a study of early T cells in non-severe SARS-CoV-2 infection. TCRdb re-analysed the 5' RACE reads in MiXCR, keeping a single row per CDR3 protein. The sample records fewer than 40,000 distinct CDR3 sequences, about 6.2% being singletons. The specimen was whole blood. These receptor sequences come from an adult who was a healthcare worker with PCR-confirmed SARS-CoV-2 infection or an uninfected control (not recorded which). CDR3s include the opening cysteine and the closing phenylalanine or tryptophan. Each record gives: D gene, J gene, clone size, V gene, CDR3 DNA, CDR3 protein. The D gene is left open where the match is weak. Some rows mark clone size as missing; the rest say once, few, many or name a class of expanded clone.

D gene: TRBD2; J gene: TRBJ2-7; clone size: -; V gene: TRBV4-1; CDR3 DNA: TGCGCCAGCAGCCGCACGGGGCGGGAGTCTAGGGAGCAGTACTTC; CDR3 protein: CASSRTGRESREQYF
D gene: -; J gene: TRBJ1-5; clone size: many; V gene: TRBV28; CDR3 DNA: TGTGCCAGCAGTTTTCTCGGATTGAGTCAGCCCCAGCATTTT; CDR3 protein: CASSFLGLSQPQHF
D gene: -; J gene: TRBJ1-1; clone size: -; V gene: TRBV2; CDR3 DNA: TGTGCCAGCAGTGATACCCCTCGGGCTTTCTTT; CDR3 protein: CASSDTPRAFF
D gene: TRBD1; J gene: TRBJ2-3; clone size: few; V gene: TRBV5-1; CDR3 DNA: TGCGCCAGCGGCCGGGACAGAACAGATACGCAGTATTTT; CDR3 protein: CASGRDRTDTQYF
D gene: -; J gene: TRBJ2-1; clone size: -; V gene: TRBV3-1; CDR3 DNA: TGTGCCAGCAGCCAAGATTTACCCACGGAGCAGTTCTTC; CDR3 protein: CASSQDLPTEQFF
D gene: TRBD2; J gene: TRBJ2-7; clone size: many; V gene: TRBV6-2/TRBV6-3; CDR3 DNA: TGTGCCAGCAGCTTGCGGGAGTACGAGCAGTACTTC; CDR3 protein: CASSLREYEQYF
D gene: TRBD2; J gene: TRBJ2-5; clone size: -; V gene: TRBV7-2; CDR3 DNA: TGTGCCAGCAGCGCTATGCCACTAGCGGGGGCAGAGACCCAGTACTTC; CDR3 protein: CASSAMPLAGAETQYF
D gene: -; J gene: TRBJ2-7; clone size: many; V gene: TRBV20-1; CDR3 DNA: TGCAGTGCTAGTAGCCCGGGGGGCCTGTTGCTATACGAGCAGTACTTC; CDR3 protein: CSASSPGGLLLYEQYF
D gene: TRBD2; J gene: TRBJ2-1; clone size: -; V gene: TRBV20-1; CDR3 DNA: TGCAGTGCCAGACCCGCCAAGTTTATTGCGGGAGCGCATGAGCAGTTCTTC; CDR3 protein: CSARPAKFIAGAHEQFF
D gene: TRBD2; J gene: TRBJ2-1; clone size: few; V gene: TRBV5-1; CDR3 DNA: TGCGCCAGCAGCTTTGCTGGCCGGGGGGGTCCCCTCTTCTTC; CDR3 protein: CASSFAGRGGPLFF
D gene: -; J gene: TRBJ2-7; clone size: few; V gene: TRBV4-1; CDR3 DNA: TGCGCCAGCAGCCAAGTAACGGGCAGCACCTACGAGCAGTACTTC; CDR3 protein: CASSQVTGSTYEQYF
D gene: -; J gene: TRBJ2-5; clone size: many; V gene: TRBV20-1; CDR3 DNA: TGCAGTGCTAGACGTCGGGACGTCCGAGAGACCCAGTACTTC; CDR3 protein: CSARRRDVRETQYF
D gene: -; J gene: TRBJ2-1; clone size: few; V gene: TRBV27; CDR3 DNA: TGTGCCAGCAGCTTCCGGCCCTCTACCATAAATGAGCAGTTCTTC; CDR3 protein: CASSFRPSTINEQFF
D gene: -; J gene: TRBJ2-2; clone size: many; V gene: TRBV7-9; CDR3 DNA: TGTGCCAGCAGCCACCGGGAGAGGGGGCTGTCCGGGGAGCTGTTTTTT; CDR3 protein: CASSHRERGLSGELFF
D gene: TRBD2; J gene: TRBJ2-1; clone size: -; V gene: TRBV20-1; CDR3 DNA: TGCAGTGCAGCGGGAGGGCCGTACAATGAGCAGTTCTTC; CDR3 protein: CSAAGGPYNEQFF
D gene: -; J gene: TRBJ2-1; clone size: few; V gene: TRBV20-1; CDR3 DNA: TGCAGTGCTAGAGAGGACGGCGCAGCGCATGAGCAGTTCTTC; CDR3 protein: CSAREDGAAHEQFF
D gene: TRBD1; J gene: TRBJ2-7; clone size: many; V gene: TRBV7-6; CDR3 DNA: TGTGCCAGCAGCCCTGACAGGGGGCAAGAGCAGTACTTC; CDR3 protein: CASSPDRGQEQYF
D gene: TRBD1; J gene: TRBJ2-7; clone size: many; V gene: TRBV6-2/TRBV6-3; CDR3 DNA: TGTGCCAGCAGTTCCTACCGGGACAGGGGGAGGAACGAGCAGTACTTC; CDR3 protein: CASSSYRDRGRNEQYF
D gene: TRBD1; J gene: TRBJ2-1; clone size: many; V gene: TRBV27; CDR3 DNA: TGTGCCAGCAGTTTACGCCCGGGACAGGAGACTTTCTTC; CDR3 protein: CASSLRPGQETFF
D gene: -; J gene: TRBJ2-4; clone size: -; V gene: TRBV28; CDR3 DNA: TGTGCCAGCAGTCAAACAGCCGTTCTAGCCAAAAACATTCAGTACTTC; CDR3 protein: CASSQTAVLAKNIQYF
D gene: -; J gene: TRBJ1-1; clone size: many; V gene: TRBV21-1; CDR3 DNA: TGTGCCAGCAGCAAAGCTATGGGGGGCTCCTTCACTGAAGCTTTCTTT; CDR3 protein: CASSKAMGGSFTEAFF
D gene: -; J gene: TRBJ2-3; clone size: many; V gene: TRBV20-1; CDR3 DNA: TGCAGTGCTTTCAAGACAGATACGCAGTATTTT; CDR3 protein: CSAFKTDTQYF
D gene: -; J gene: TRBJ1-5; clone size: many; V gene: TRBV23-1; CDR3 DNA: TGCGCCAGCTGTTACAGGTCATTCAATCAGCCCCAGCATTTT; CDR3 protein: CASCYRSFNQPQHF
D gene: -; J gene: TRBJ2-3; clone size: many; V gene: TRBV30; CDR3 DNA: TGTGCCTGGACGTTTGCTAGCACAGATACGCAGTATTTT; CDR3 protein: CAWTFASTDTQYF
D gene: -; J gene: TRBJ2-1; clone size: many; V gene: TRBV13; CDR3 DNA: TGTGCCAGCAGCTTGCCGCTCGACAGGGAGGGGTACAATGAGCAGTTCTTC; CDR3 protein: CASSLPLDREGYNEQFF
D gene: -; J gene: TRBJ2-2; clone size: many; V gene: TRBV4-2; CDR3 DNA: TGTGCCAGCAGCCCCCTAGACACGTCGAACACCGGGGAGCTGTTTTTT; CDR3 protein: CASSPLDTSNTGELFF
D gene: TRBD2; J gene: TRBJ2-1; clone size: -; V gene: TRBV27; CDR3 DNA: TGTGCCAGCAGTTTATCAGGGGAGCGGGGTGAGCAGTTCTTC; CDR3 protein: CASSLSGERGEQFF
D gene: TRBD2; J gene: TRBJ2-4; clone size: many; V gene: TRBV10-1; CDR3 DNA: TGCGCTAGCGGGAGGGATTTTCAGTACTTC; CDR3 protein: CASGRDFQYF